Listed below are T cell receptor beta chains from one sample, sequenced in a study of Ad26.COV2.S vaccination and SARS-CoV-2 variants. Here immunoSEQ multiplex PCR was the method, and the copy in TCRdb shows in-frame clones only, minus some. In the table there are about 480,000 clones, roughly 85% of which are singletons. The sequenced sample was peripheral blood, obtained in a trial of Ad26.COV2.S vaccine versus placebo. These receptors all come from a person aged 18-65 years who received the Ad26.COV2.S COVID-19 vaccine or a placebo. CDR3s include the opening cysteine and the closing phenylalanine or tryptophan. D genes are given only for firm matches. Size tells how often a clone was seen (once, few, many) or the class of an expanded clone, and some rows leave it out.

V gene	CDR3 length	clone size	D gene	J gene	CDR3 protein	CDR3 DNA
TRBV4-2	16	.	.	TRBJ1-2	CASSQRGGDPRVGYTF	TGTGCCAGCAGCCAACGTGGTGGGGACCCCAGGGTTGGCTACACCTTC
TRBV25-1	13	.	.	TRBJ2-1	CASSELGTDEQFF	TGTGCCAGCAGTGAACTAGGAACGGATGAGCAGTTCTTC
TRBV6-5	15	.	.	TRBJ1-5	CASSHEGGNNQPQHF	TGTGCCAGCAGTCACGAAGGGGGAAACAATCAGCCCCAGCATTTT
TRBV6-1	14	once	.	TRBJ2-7	CASSEGLAPTGQYF	TGTGCCAGCAGTGAAGGCCTAGCGCCAACGGGGCAGTACTTC
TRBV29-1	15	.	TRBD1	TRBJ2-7	CSVEGTGGEPYEQYF	TGCAGCGTTGAAGGGACAGGGGGAGAGCCCTACGAGCAGTACTTC
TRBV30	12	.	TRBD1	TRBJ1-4	CAWSPRTGGLTF	TGTGCCTGGAGTCCCCGGACAGGGGGCTTGACTTTT
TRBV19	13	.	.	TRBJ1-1	CASSMVRNTEAFF	TGTGCCAGTAGTATGGTCAGAAACACTGAAGCTTTCTTT
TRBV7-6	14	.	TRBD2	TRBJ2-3	CASSERGSTDTQYF	TGTGCCAGCAGCGAGCGGGGAAGCACAGATACGCAGTATTTT
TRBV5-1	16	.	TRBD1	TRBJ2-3	CASRRRLGDRADTQYF	TGCGCCAGCAGAAGGAGGTTGGGGGACAGGGCAGATACGCAGTATTTT
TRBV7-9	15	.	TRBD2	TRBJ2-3	CASSLVAGFTDTQYF	TGTGCCAGCAGCTTAGTAGCGGGGTTCACAGATACGCAGTATTTT
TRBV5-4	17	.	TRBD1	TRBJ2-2	CASSSRRDSSNTGELFF	TGTGCCAGCAGCTCTCGCCGGGACAGCTCGAACACCGGGGAGCTGTTTTTT
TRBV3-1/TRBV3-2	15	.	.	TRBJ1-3	CASSQGTVPGNTIYF	TGTGCCAGCAGCCAAGGGACGGTCCCTGGAAACACCATATATTTT
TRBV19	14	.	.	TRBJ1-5	CASTHRDRYQPQHF	TGTGCCAGTACCCACAGGGACCGATATCAGCCCCAGCATTTT
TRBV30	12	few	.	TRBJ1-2	CAWSETGNGYTF	TGTGCCTGGAGTGAGACAGGAAATGGCTACACCTTC
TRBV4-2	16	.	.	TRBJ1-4	CASSQVRGGTNEKLFF	TGTGCCAGCAGCCAAGTAAGGGGGGGAACTAATGAAAAACTGTTTTTT
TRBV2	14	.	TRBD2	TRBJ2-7	CASSAGLDNYEQYF	TGTGCCAGCAGCGCGGGACTAGATAACTACGAGCAGTACTTC
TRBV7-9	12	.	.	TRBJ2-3	CASSLALSSRYF	TGTGCCAGCAGCTTAGCGTTGTCCTCGCGGTATTTT
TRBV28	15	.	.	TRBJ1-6	CASSYRQLRDSPLHF	TGTGCCAGCAGTTATCGCCAACTGCGGGATTCACCCCTCCACTTT
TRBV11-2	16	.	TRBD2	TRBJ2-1	CASSQGTSGTYNEQFF	TGTGCCAGCAGCCAAGGGACTAGCGGGACCTACAATGAGCAGTTCTTC
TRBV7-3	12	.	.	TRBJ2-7	CASSLTGGEQYF	TGTGCCAGCAGCTTAACTGGGGGCGAGCAGTACTTC
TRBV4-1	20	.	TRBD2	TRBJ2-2	CASSPVTSGRGSANTGELFF	TGCGCCAGCAGCCCGGTGACTAGCGGGAGGGGGTCGGCGAACACCGGGGAGCTGTTTTTT
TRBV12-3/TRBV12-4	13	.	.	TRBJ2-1	CASSFRPSNEQFF	TGTGCCAGCAGTTTCAGGCCGTCTAATGAGCAGTTCTTC
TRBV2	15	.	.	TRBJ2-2	CASSEAPAGSGELFF	TGTGCCAGCAGTGAAGCGCCGGCAGGGTCCGGGGAGCTGTTTTTT
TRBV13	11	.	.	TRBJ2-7	CASSSNYEQYF	TGTGCCAGCAGCTCAAACTACGAGCAGTACTTC
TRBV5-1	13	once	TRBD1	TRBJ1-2	CASSPGTGSGYTF	TGCGCCAGCAGCCCAGGGACAGGGTCTGGCTACACCTTC
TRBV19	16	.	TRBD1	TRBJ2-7	CASSVLPGTEANEQYF	TGTGCCAGTAGTGTTCTCCCCGGGACAGAAGCTAACGAGCAGTACTTC
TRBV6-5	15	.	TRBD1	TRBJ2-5	CASNRQGVGRETQYF	TGTGCCAGCAATAGACAGGGTGTGGGGAGAGAGACCCAGTACTTC
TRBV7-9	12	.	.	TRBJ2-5	CASSLDIETQYF	TGTGCCAGCAGCTTAGACATAGAGACCCAGTACTTC
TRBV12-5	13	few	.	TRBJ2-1	CASGSWEAGEQFF	TGTGCTAGTGGTTCTTGGGAGGCGGGTGAGCAGTTCTTC
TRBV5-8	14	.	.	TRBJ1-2	CASSSTGTNYGYTF	TGTGCCAGCAGCTCAACCGGGACAAACTATGGCTACACCTTC
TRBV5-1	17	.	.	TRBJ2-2	CASSLGLTPADTGELFF	TGCGCCAGCAGCCTAGGACTCACCCCTGCGGACACCGGGGAGCTGTTTTTT
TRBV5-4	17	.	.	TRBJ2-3	CASSLAPGNTFTDTQYF	TGTGCCAGCAGCTTGGCGCCAGGGAATACTTTCACAGATACGCAGTATTTT